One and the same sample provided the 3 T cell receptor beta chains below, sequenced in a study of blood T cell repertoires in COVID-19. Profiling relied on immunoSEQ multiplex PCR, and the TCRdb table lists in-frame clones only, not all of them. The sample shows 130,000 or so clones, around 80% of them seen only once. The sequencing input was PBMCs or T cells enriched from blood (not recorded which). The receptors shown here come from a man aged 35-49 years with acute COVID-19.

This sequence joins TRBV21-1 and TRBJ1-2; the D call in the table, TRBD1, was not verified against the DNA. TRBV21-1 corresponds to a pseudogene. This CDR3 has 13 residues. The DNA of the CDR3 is TGTGCCAGCAGCAAAGCGCACGACAACGGCTACACCTTC. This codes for CASSKAHDNGYTF.

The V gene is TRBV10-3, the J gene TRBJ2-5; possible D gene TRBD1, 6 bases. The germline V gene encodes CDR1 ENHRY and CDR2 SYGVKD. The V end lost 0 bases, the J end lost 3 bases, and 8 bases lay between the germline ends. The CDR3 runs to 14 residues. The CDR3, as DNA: TGTGCCATCAGTGAGTCGACAGGCGAAGAGACCCAGTACTTC. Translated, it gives CAISESTGEETQYF.

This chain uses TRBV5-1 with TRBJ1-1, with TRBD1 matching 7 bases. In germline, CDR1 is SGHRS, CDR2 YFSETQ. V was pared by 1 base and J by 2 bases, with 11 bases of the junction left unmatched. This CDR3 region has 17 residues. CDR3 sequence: CASSLTEKGAGNTEAFF. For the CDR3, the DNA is TGCGCCAGCAGCTTGACCGAGAAGGGGGCGGGTAACACTGAAGCTTTCTTT.